A selection of T cell receptor beta chains follows, all from one sample in a study of blood T cells in healthy people across ages. TCRdb independently ran MiXCR on the 5' RACE reads; one entry per CDR3 protein. Here the sample spans roughly 1,300,000 distinct CDR3 sequences, around 55% being singletons. The sequencing input was blood. These receptors came from a man younger than 35 in good health. The CDR3 runs from the conserved cysteine through the conserved F or W. The order of the fields is clone size, V gene, J gene, D gene, CDR3 DNA, CDR3 protein. The D gene is left open where the match is weak. Some rows have no size entry. The others give once, few or many, or a class for an expanded clone.

>few|TRBV7-9|TRBJ1-1|NA
TGTGCCAGCAGCCCGGGGGCTTTCTTT
CASSPGAFF
>NA|TRBV24-1|TRBJ2-5|NA
TGTGCCACCAGTGATGGGCGGACCTTGGGAGAGACCCAGTACTTC
CATSDGRTLGETQYF
>NA|TRBV2|TRBJ2-3|NA
TGTGCCAGCACCGAGCCAGTGTCAGATACGCAGTATTTT
CASTEPVSDTQYF
>few|TRBV12-3/TRBV12-4|TRBJ2-1|TRBD2
TGTGCCAGCAGTTTCACTAGCGGGAGGGACAATGAGCAGTTCTTC
CASSFTSGRDNEQFF
>few|TRBV29-1|TRBJ2-5|TRBD2
TGCAGCGTTCTAGCGGGGGGACCGGAGACCCAGTACTTC
CSVLAGGPETQYF
>few|TRBV7-8|TRBJ2-3|TRBD2
TGTGCCAGCAGCTTAAACCGGGGGGTCACAGATACGCAGTATTTT
CASSLNRGVTDTQYF
>NA|TRBV12-3/TRBV12-4|TRBJ1-2|TRBD1
TGTGCCAGCAGTACCGACGCACAGGGGAGCTATGGCTACACCTTC
CASSTDAQGSYGYTF
>NA|TRBV12-3/TRBV12-4|TRBJ2-4|NA
TGTGCCAGCAGTGCCCGGGGGAACATTCAGTACTTC
CASSARGNIQYF
>NA|TRBV29-1|TRBJ1-2|NA
TGCAGCGTTGAAAGGCAGTATGGCTACACCTTC
CSVERQYGYTF
>NA|TRBV6-1|TRBJ2-7|TRBD1
TGTGCCAGCAGCGAATACGGACAGGGTCCCTACGAGCAGTACTTC
CASSEYGQGPYEQYF
>NA|TRBV9|TRBJ2-5|NA
TGTGCCAGCAGCGGATACGGGGGGCTCCAAGAGACCCAGTACTTC
CASSGYGGLQETQYF
>NA|TRBV4-2|TRBJ2-4|TRBD2
TGTGCCAGCAGCATGGGGAGGGCGCTTGCCAAAAACATTCAGTACTTC
CASSMGRALAKNIQYF
>NA|TRBV5-1|TRBJ2-5|NA
TGCGCCAGCACTACTGAATCTACGGGGGAGCAGTACTTC
CASTTESTGEQYF
>few|TRBV5-1|TRBJ2-1|NA
TGCGCCAGCAGCTTGGAGCGGAACTCCTACAATGAGCAGTTCTTC
CASSLERNSYNEQFF
>NA|TRBV24-1|TRBJ2-1|NA
TGTGCCACCAGTGCAAACAATGAGCAGTTCTTC
CATSANNEQFF
>NA|TRBV14|TRBJ2-1|TRBD1
TGTGCCAGCAGCCTCCGGGACAGTGGCAATGAGCAGTTCTTC
CASSLRDSGNEQFF
>NA|TRBV4-3|TRBJ1-2|NA
TGCGCCAGCAGCCAAGATGGTCCAGACACTATCTATGGCTACACCTTC
CASSQDGPDTIYGYTF
>NA|TRBV6-6|TRBJ1-2|TRBD1
TGTGCCAGCAGTTACTCGAGGACAGGGAGGAACTATGGCTACACCTTC
CASSYSRTGRNYGYTF
>NA|TRBV12-3/TRBV12-4|TRBJ2-7|NA
TGTGCCAGCAGTTTTATACCCCACGAGCAGTACTTC
CASSFIPHEQYF
>NA|TRBV7-2|TRBJ2-7|NA
TGTGCCAGCAGCTTAGATGGGGGGATCGCCTACGAGCAGTACTTC
CASSLDGGIAYEQYF
>NA|TRBV7-2|TRBJ2-3|TRBD1
TGTGCCAGCAGCTCACGGACAGGGAGGTATACAGATACGCAGTATTTT
CASSSRTGRYTDTQYF
>NA|TRBV10-2|TRBJ1-6|NA
TGCGCCAGCAGTGAGCCACCGGGGCAGGGAGATTCACCCCTCCACTTT
CASSEPPGQGDSPLHF
>NA|TRBV6-5|TRBJ2-7|TRBD2
TGTGCCAGCAGTTCCGGACTAGCGGGAACGGGGTACGAGCAGTACTTC
CASSSGLAGTGYEQYF
>NA|TRBV20-1|TRBJ2-2|NA
TGCAGTGCTGAGATTAGGTCCGGGGAGCTGTTTTTT
CSAEIRSGELFF
>NA|TRBV30|TRBJ2-7|TRBD2
TGTGCCTGCACCGCCCAATTAGCGGGAGCCACCTACGAGCAGTACTTC
CACTAQLAGATYEQYF